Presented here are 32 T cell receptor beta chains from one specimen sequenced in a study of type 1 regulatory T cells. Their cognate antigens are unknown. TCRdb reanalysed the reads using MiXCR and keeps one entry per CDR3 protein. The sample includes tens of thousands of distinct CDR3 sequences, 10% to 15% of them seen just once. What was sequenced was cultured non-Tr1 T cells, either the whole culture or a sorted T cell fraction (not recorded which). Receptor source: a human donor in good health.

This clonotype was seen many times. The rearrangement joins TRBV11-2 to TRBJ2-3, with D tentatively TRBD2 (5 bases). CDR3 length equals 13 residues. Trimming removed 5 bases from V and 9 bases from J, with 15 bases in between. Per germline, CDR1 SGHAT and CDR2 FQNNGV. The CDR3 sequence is CASSGRVKETQYF. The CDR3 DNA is TGTGCCAGCAGCGGGCGGGTGAAGGAAACGCAGTATTTT. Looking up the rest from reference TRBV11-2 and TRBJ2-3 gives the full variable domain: EAGVAQSPRYKIIEKRQSVAFWCNPISGHATLYWYQQILGQGPKLLIQFQNNGVVDDSQLPKDRFSAERLKGVDSTLKIQPAKLEDSAVYLCASSGRVKETQYFGPGTRLTVL.

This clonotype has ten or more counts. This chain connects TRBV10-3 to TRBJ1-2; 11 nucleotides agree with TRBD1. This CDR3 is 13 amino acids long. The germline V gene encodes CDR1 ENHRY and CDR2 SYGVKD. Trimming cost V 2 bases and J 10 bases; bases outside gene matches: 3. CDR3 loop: CAISEGDRGYYTF. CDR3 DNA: TGTGCCATCAGTGAGGGGGACAGGGGGTACTACACCTTC.

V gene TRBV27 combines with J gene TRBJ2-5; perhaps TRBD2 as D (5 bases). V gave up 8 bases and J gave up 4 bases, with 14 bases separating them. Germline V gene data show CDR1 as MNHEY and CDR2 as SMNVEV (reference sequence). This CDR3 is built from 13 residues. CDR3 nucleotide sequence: TGTGCCAGCTCAGGCTCTAGCACAGAGACCCAGTACTTC. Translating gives CASSGSSTETQYF.

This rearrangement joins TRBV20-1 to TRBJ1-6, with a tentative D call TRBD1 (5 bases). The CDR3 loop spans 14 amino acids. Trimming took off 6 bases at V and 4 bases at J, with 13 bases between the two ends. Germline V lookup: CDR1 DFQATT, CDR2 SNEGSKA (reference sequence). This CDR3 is CSARTRSYNSPLHF. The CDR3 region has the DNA TGCAGTGCCCGGACAAGGTCATATAATTCACCCCTCCACTTT.

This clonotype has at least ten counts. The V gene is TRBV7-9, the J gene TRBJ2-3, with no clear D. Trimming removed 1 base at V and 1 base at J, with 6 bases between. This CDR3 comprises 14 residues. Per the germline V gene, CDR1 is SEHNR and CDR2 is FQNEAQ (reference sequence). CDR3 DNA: TGTGCCAGCAGCTTAGGACGGGGCACAGATACGCAGTATTTT. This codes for CASSLGRGTDTQYF.

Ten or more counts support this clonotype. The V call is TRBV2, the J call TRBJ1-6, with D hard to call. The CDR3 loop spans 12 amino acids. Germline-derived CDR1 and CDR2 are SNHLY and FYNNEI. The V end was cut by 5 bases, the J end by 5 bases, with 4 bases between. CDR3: CASSLHNSPLHF. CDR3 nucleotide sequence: TGTGCCAGCAGTCTTCATAATTCACCCCTCCACTTT. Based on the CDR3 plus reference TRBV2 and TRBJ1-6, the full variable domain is EPEVTQTPSHQVTQMGQEVILRCVPISNHLYFYWYRQILGQKVEFLVSFYNNEISEKSEIFDDQFSVERPDGSNFTLKIRSTKLEDSAMYFCASSLHNSPLHFGNGTRLTVT.

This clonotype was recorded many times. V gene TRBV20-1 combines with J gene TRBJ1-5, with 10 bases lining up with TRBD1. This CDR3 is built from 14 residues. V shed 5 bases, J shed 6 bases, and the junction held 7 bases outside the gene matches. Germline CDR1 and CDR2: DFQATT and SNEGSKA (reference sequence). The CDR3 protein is CSADTGQGSQPQHF. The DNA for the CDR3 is TGCAGTGCTGATACGGGACAGGGGAGTCAGCCCCAGCATTTT.

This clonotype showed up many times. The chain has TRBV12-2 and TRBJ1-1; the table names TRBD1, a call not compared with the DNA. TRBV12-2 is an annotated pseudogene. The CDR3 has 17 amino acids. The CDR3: CASRTDLGPQGNTEAFF. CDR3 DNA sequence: TGTGCAAGTCGCACGGACCTAGGGCCACAGGGGAACACTGAAGCTTTCTTT.

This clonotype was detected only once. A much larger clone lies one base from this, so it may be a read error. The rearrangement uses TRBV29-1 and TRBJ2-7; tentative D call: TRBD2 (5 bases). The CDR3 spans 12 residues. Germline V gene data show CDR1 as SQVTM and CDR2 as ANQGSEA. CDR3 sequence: CSVYEGVREQHF. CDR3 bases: TGCAGCGTTTATGAGGGTGTACGTGAGCAGCACTTC.

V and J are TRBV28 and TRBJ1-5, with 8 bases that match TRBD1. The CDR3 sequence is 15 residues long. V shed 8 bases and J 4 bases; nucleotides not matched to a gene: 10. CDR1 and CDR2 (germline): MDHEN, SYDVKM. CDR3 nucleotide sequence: TGTGCCAGCGTGGCCTCGACAGGGGAAAATCAGCCCCAGCATTTT. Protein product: CASVASTGENQPQHF.

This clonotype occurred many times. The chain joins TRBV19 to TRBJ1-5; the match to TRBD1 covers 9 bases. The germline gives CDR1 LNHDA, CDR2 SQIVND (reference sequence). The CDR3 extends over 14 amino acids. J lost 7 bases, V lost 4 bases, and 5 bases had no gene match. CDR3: CASSKQGASQPQHF. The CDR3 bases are TGTGCCAGTAGTAAACAGGGGGCCTCCCAGCCCCAGCATTTT.

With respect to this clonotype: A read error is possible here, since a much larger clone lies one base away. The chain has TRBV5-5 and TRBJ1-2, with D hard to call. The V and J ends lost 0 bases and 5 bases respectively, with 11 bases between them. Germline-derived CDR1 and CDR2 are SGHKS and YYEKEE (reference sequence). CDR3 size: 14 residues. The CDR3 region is CASSLVSPDYGYTF. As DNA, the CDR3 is TGTGCCAGCAGCTTGGTATCCCCAGATTATGGCTACACCTTC.

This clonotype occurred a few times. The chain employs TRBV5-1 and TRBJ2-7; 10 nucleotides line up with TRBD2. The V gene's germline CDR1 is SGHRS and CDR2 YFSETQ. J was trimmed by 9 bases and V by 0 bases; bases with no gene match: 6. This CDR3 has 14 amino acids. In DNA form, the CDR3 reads TGCGCCAGCAGCTTGGTAGCGGGAGGCGGAGGGCAGTACTTC. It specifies CASSLVAGGGGQYF.

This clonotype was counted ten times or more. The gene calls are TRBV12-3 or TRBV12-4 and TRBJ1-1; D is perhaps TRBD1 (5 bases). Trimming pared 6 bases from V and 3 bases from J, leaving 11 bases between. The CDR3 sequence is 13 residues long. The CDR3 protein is CASRNRRHTEAFF. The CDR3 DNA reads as TGTGCCAGCAGGAACAGGAGGCACACTGAAGCTTTCTTT.

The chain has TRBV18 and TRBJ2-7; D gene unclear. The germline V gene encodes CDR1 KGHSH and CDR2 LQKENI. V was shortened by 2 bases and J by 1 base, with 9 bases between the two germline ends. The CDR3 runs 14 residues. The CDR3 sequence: CASSPITQSYEQYF. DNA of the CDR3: TGTGCCAGCTCACCAATCACTCAATCCTACGAGCAGTACTTC.

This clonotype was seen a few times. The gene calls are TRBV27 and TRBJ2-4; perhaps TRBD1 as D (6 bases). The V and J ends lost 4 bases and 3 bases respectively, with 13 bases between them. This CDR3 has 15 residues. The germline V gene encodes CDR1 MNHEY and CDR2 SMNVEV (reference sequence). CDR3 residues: CASSSGAHGKNIQYF. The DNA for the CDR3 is TGTGCCAGCAGTTCAGGGGCCCACGGCAAAAACATTCAGTACTTC.

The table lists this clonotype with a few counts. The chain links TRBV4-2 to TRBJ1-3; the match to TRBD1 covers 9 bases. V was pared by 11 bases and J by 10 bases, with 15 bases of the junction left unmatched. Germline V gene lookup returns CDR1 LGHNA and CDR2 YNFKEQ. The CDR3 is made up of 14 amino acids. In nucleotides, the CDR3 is TGTGCCTCCCACGTCCTGGGACAGGGACAAACCATATATTTT. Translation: CASHVLGQGQTIYF.

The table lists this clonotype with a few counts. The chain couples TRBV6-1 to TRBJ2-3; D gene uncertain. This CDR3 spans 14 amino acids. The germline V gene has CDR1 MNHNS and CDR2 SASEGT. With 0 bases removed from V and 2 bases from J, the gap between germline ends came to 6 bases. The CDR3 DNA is TGTGCCAGCAGTGAAGCCTGGTCCACAGATACGCAGTATTTT. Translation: CASSEAWSTDTQYF.

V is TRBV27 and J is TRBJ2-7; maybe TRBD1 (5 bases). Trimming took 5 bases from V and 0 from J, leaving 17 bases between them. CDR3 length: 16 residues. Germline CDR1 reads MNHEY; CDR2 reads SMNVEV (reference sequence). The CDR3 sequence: CASSPLRGGDSYEQYF. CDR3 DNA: TGTGCCAGCAGTCCCCTAAGGGGCGGCGACTCCTACGAGCAGTACTTC.

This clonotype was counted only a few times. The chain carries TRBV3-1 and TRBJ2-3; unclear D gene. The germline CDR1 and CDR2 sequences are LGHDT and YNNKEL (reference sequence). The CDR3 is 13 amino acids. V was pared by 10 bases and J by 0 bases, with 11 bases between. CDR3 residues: CATGRASTDTQYF. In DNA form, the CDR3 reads TGTGCCACAGGACGGGCTAGCACAGATACGCAGTATTTT.

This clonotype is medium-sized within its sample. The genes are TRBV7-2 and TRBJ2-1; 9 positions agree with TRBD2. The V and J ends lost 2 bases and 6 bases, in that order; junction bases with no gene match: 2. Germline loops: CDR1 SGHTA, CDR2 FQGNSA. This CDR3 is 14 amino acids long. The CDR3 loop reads CASSLNSGSNEQFF. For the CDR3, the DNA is TGTGCCAGCAGCTTAAATAGCGGGAGCAATGAGCAGTTCTTC.

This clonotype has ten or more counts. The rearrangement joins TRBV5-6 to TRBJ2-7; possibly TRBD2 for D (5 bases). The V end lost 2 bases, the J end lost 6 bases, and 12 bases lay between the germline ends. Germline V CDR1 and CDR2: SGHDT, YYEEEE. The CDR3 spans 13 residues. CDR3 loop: CASSFAGQGEQYF. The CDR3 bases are TGTGCCAGCAGCTTCGCGGGTCAAGGCGAGCAGTACTTC.

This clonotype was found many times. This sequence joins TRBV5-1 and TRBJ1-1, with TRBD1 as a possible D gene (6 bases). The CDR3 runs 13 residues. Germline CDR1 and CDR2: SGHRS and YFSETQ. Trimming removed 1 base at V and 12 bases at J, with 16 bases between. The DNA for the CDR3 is TGCGCCAGCAGCTTGAACAGGGAAGGAGAAACTTTCTTT. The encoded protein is CASSLNREGETFF.

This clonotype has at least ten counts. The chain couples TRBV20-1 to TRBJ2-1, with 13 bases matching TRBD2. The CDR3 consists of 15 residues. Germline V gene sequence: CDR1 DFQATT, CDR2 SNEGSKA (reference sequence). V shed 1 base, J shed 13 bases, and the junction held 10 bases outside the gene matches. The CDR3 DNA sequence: TGCAGTGCTAGAGGTCCGACTAGCGGGGGGAGAAGACAGTTCTTC. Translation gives CSARGPTSGGRRQFF.

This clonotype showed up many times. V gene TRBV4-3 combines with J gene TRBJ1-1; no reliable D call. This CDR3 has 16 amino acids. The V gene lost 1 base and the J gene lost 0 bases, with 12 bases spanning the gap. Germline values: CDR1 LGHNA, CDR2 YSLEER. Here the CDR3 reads CASSQATGGVNTEAFF. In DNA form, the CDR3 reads TGCGCCAGCAGCCAAGCGACCGGCGGCGTGAACACTGAAGCTTTCTTT.

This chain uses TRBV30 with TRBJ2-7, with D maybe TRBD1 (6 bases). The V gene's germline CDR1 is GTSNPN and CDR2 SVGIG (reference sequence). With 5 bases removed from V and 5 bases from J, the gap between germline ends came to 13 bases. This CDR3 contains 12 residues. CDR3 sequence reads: CAWDTGSHEQYF. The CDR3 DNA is TGTGCCTGGGATACAGGGTCCCACGAGCAGTACTTC.

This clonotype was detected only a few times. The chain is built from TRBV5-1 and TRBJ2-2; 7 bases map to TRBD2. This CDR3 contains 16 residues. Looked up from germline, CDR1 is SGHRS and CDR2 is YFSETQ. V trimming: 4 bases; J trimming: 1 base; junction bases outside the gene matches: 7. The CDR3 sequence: CASSGRVSGNTGELFF. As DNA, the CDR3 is TGCGCCAGCAGCGGGAGGGTCAGCGGGAACACCGGGGAGCTGTTTTTT.

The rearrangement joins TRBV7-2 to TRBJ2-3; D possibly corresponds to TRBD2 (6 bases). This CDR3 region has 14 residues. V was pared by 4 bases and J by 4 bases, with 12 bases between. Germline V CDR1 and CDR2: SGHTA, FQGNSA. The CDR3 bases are TGTGCCAGCAGCTCGGACATAGCGGCAGATACGCAGTATTTT. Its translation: CASSSDIAADTQYF.

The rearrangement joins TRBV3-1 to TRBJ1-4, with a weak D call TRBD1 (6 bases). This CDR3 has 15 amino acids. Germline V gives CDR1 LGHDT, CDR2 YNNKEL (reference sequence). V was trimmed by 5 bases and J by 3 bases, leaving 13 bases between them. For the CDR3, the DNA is TGTGCCAGCAGCTTACGGGGGCTTGCTAATGAAAAACTGTTTTTT. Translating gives CASSLRGLANEKLFF.

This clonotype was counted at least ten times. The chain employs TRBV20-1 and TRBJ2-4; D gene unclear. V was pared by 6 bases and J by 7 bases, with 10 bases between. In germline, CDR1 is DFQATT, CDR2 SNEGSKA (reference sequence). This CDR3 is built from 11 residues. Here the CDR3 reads CSAQQANIQYF. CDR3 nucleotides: TGCAGTGCCCAACAAGCCAACATTCAGTACTTC.

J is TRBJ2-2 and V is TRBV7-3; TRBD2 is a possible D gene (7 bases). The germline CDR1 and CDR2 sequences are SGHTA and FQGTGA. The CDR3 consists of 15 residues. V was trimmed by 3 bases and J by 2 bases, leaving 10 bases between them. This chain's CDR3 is CASSFGGPNTGELFF. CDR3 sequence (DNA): TGTGCCAGCAGCTTCGGGGGGCCCAACACCGGGGAGCTGTTTTTT. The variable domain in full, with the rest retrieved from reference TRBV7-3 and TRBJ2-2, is GAGVSQTPSNKVTEKGKYVELRCDPISGHTALYWYRQSLGQGPEFLIYFQGTGAADDSGLPNDRFFAVRPEGSVSTLKIQRTERGDSAVYLCASSFGGPNTGELFFGEGSRLTVL.

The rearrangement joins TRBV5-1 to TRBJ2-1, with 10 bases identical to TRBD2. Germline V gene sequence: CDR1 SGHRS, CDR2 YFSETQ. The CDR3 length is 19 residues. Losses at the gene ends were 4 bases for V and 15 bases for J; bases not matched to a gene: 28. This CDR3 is CASSQSPSGSIYADNEWFF. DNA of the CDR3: TGCGCCAGCAGCCAAAGTCCTAGCGGGAGTATATACGCCGACAATGAGTGGTTCTTC.